Below are 19 T cell receptor beta chains sequenced from a single sample in a study of PD-L1 blockade in urothelial cancer. The method was immunoSEQ multiplex PCR; TCRdb's version includes in-frame clones alone and lacks a portion of them. Here the sample spans over 65,000 clones, around 84% being singletons. The sequencing here drew on PBMCs, taken around atezolizumab (anti-PD-L1) treatment. Every receptor here comes from a man aged 65 to 85 with urothelial cancer.

CDR3 DNA: TGTGCCAGCAGATTGGACAGGGGAGAAGCTTTCTTT. It codes for CASRLDRGEAFF. The rearrangement joins TRBV11-2 to TRBJ1-1; 9 positions agree with TRBD1. V dropped 6 bases and J dropped 8; count of bases not matched to a gene: 4. The CDR3 sequence is 12 residues long. CDR1 SGHAT and CDR2 FQNNGV come from the germline V gene.

This clone was seen only a few times. The genes are TRBV19 and TRBJ1-5; TRBD1 agrees at 9 bases. Germline V lookup: CDR1 LNHDA, CDR2 SQIVND (reference sequence). The CDR3 extends over 16 amino acids. J gave up 1 base and V 5 bases, and 6 bases lay outside the gene matches. The CDR3 region is CASSPQDRGSNQPQHF. The CDR3 DNA reads as TGTGCCAGTAGTCCCCAAGACAGGGGGAGCAATCAGCCCCAGCATTTT.

This clone was counted only a few times. The chain carries TRBV27 and TRBJ2-1; 14 bases are a match to TRBD2. The CDR3 is made up of 15 amino acids. V was pared by 5 bases and J by 7 bases, with 4 bases of the junction left unmatched. Germline CDR1 is MNHEY and CDR2 is SMNVEV (reference sequence). The CDR3 spells CASSGRLAGGNEQFF. The DNA of the CDR3 is TGTGCCAGCAGTGGCCGACTAGCGGGAGGGAATGAGCAGTTCTTC.

The V gene is TRBV29-1, the J gene TRBJ2-6; 7 bases match TRBD1. Germline V gene data show CDR1 as SQVTM and CDR2 as ANQGSEA. This CDR3 is 15 amino acids long. Trimming cost V 4 bases and J 3 bases; bases outside gene matches: 6. This chain's CDR3 is CSVGPGGVGANVLTF. The CDR3 nucleotides are TGCAGCGTTGGTCCAGGGGGTGTTGGGGCCAACGTCCTGACTTTC.

This clone has a count of ten or more. This chain uses TRBV4-1 with TRBJ2-5; TRBD2 matches 13 bases. This CDR3 contains 16 residues. The ends lost 3 bases at V and 4 bases at J; junction bases unmatched: 5. The germline CDR1 and CDR2 sequences are MGHRA and YSYEKL. For the CDR3, the DNA is TGCGCCAGCAGCCAGTCAACTAGCGGGGGGGGAGAGACCCAGTACTTC. It specifies CASSQSTSGGGETQYF.

There are a few counts of this clone. This rearrangement joins TRBV19 to TRBJ1-2; D call uncertain. The CDR3 has 16 amino acids. The germline V gene has CDR1 LNHDA and CDR2 SQIVND (reference sequence). The germline V and J ends were trimmed by 7 bases and 2 bases, with 20 bases remaining between them. CDR3 sequence (DNA): TGTGCCAGTAACACCCGGACCGATCGGGGAAACTATGGCTACACCTTC. This sequence encodes CASNTRTDRGNYGYTF.

The chain recombines TRBV9 with TRBJ2-4; 7 bases are shared with TRBD2. Germline CDR1 SGDLS, CDR2 YYNGEE. With V trimmed by 0 bases and J by 0 bases, 6 bases remained unmatched. The CDR3 is 17 amino acids. The CDR3 region is CASSVDPPGGAKNIQYF. Written as DNA, the CDR3 is TGTGCCAGCAGCGTAGATCCCCCGGGAGGAGCCAAAAACATTCAGTACTTC.

This chain links TRBV9 with TRBJ2-1, with D uncertain. The germline V gene has CDR1 SGDLS and CDR2 YYNGEE. The CDR3 covers 13 residues. Trimming shortened V by 3 bases and J by 4 bases, and 8 bases separated the two germline ends. CDR3 DNA sequence: TGTGCCAGCAGCGGAGACTCGTACAATGAGCAGTTCTTC. Protein: CASSGDSYNEQFF. The variable domain in full, completed from reference TRBV9 and TRBJ2-1, reads DSGVTQTPKHLITATGQRVTLRCSPRSGDLSVYWYQQSLDQGLQFLIQYYNGEERAKGNILERFSAQQFPDLHSELNLSSLELGDSALYFCASSGDSYNEQFFGPGTRLTVL.

This chain links TRBV7-2 with TRBJ2-7, with 11 nucleotides matching TRBD2. CDR1 SGHTA and CDR2 FQGNSA come from the germline V gene. The CDR3 spans 16 residues. J gave up 2 bases and V 0 bases, and 3 bases lay outside the gene matches. For the CDR3, the DNA is TGTGCCAGCAGCTTAGCTGGGACTAGCGGTACCTACGAGCAGTACTTC. Encoded protein: CASSLAGTSGTYEQYF.

V usage is TRBV9 and J usage is TRBJ2-7; 9 bases fit TRBD2. The CDR3 runs 16 residues. Germline values: CDR1 SGDLS, CDR2 YYNGEE. With 0 bases clipped from V and 2 bases from J, the junction kept 6 bases outside the gene matches. This CDR3 is CASSVGASGETYEQYF. Written as DNA, the CDR3 is TGTGCCAGCAGCGTAGGAGCTAGCGGGGAAACCTACGAGCAGTACTTC.

The V and J genes are TRBV5-1 and TRBJ2-1; 7 nucleotides line up with TRBD2. V dropped 0 bases and J dropped 7; count of bases not matched to a gene: 7. The CDR3 runs to 15 residues. CDR1 is SGHRS, CDR2 YFSETQ, per germline. In DNA, the CDR3 is TGCGCCAGCAGCTTGGGAGGGAGGGGTTTAAATGAGCAGTTCTTC. It translates to CASSLGGRGLNEQFF.

The gene calls are TRBV10-3 and TRBJ2-7; possibly TRBD2 for D (5 bases). Per germline, CDR1 ENHRY and CDR2 SYGVKD. This CDR3 region has 15 residues. The V gene lost 3 bases and the J gene lost 4 bases, with 16 bases spanning the gap. DNA for the CDR3: TGTGCCATCAGTGACCCCACGAGGGTCGGATACGAGCAGTACTTC. Its translation: CAISDPTRVGYEQYF.

The chain is built from TRBV4-2 and TRBJ2-1; tentatively, D is TRBD2 (6 bases). Trimming cost V 0 bases and J 2 bases, with 14 bases left between them. Germline CDR1 and CDR2: LGHNA and YNFKEQ. CDR3 length: 17 amino acids. The CDR3 protein is CASSQEIASVPYNEQFF. The CDR3 nucleotides are TGTGCCAGCAGCCAAGAAATCGCTAGCGTACCCTACAATGAGCAGTTCTTC.

The chain couples TRBV28 to TRBJ1-3; 10 positions agree with TRBD1. V shed 1 base, J shed 1 base, and the junction held 7 bases outside the gene matches. This CDR3 region has 18 residues. Germline loops: CDR1 MDHEN, CDR2 SYDVKM. In DNA form, the CDR3 reads TGTGCCAGCAGTTTATTTTTCGGGACAGGGGCATCTGGAAACACCATATATTTT. Amino acid sequence: CASSLFFGTGASGNTIYF.

In DNA, the CDR3 is TGTGCCAGCAGTTACTCGGAGGTGGGATCCTACGAGCAGTACTTC. Translated: CASSYSEVGSYEQYF. The chain couples TRBV6-5 to TRBJ2-7; possibly TRBD2 for D (5 bases). Trimming cost V 0 bases and J 1 base, with 10 bases left between them. The germline CDR1 and CDR2 sequences are MNHEY and SVGAGI. This CDR3 contains 15 residues.

This clone occurred once. The CDR3 DNA is TGTGCCAGCAGCTCTAGCGGGGGCGGGAGATACAATGAGCAGTTCTTC. Encoded protein: CASSSSGGGRYNEQFF. The chain recombines TRBV7-8 with TRBJ2-1; 10 nucleotides match TRBD2. CDR1 is SGHVS, CDR2 FQNEAQ, per germline. V was pared by 4 bases and J by 4 bases, with 7 bases of the junction left unmatched. This CDR3 region has 16 residues.

CDR3 sequence (DNA): TGTGCCAGCGGCGGGGGGCTACACTCCTACAATGAGCAGTTCTTC. Translating gives CASGGGLHSYNEQFF. The chain couples TRBV9 to TRBJ2-1, with 8 bases fitting TRBD2. CDR1 is SGDLS, CDR2 YYNGEE, per germline. With V trimmed by 7 bases and J by 0 bases, 6 bases remained unmatched. This CDR3 has 15 residues.

V gene TRBV5-1 combines with J gene TRBJ2-5, with TRBD2 matching 13 bases. The CDR3 sequence is 16 residues long. CDR1 SGHRS and CDR2 YFSETQ come from the germline V gene. V was clipped by 0 bases and J by 5 bases; unmatched bases: 4. The CDR3 loop reads CASSLVGLAGEETQYF. The CDR3 nucleotides are TGCGCCAGCAGCTTGGTAGGACTAGCGGGAGAGGAGACCCAGTACTTC. The full variable domain, in which reference TRBV5-1 and TRBJ2-5 provide the parts outside the CDR3, is KAGVTQTPRYLIKTRGQQVTLSCSPISGHRSVSWYQQTPGQGLQFLFEYFSETQRNKGNFPGRFSGRQFSNSRSEMNVSTLELGDSALYLCASSLVGLAGEETQYFGPGTRLLVL.

This chain joins TRBV6-5 and TRBJ1-2, with D maybe TRBD1 (5 bases). The CDR3 sequence is 15 residues long. V shed 0 bases and J shed 2 bases, with 10 bases lying between them. CDR1 is MNHEY, CDR2 SVGAGI, per germline. As DNA, the CDR3 is TGTGCCAGCAGTTACTCAGCGTCAGGGAACTATGGCTACACCTTC. It codes for CASSYSASGNYGYTF.